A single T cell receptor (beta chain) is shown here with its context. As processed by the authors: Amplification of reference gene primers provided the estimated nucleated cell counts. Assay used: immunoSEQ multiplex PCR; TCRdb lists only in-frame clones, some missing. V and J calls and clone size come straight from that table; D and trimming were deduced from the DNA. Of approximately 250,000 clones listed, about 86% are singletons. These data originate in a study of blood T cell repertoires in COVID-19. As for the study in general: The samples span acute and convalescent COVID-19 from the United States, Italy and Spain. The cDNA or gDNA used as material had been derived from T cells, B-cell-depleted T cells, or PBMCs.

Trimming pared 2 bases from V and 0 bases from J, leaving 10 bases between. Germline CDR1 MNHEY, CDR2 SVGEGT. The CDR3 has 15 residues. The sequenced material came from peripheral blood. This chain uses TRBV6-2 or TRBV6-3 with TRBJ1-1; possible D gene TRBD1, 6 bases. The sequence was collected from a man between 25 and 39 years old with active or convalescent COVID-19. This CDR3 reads CASSYGGAMNTEAFF. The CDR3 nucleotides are TGTGCCAGCAGTTACGGGGGGGCGATGAACACTGAAGCTTTCTTT.